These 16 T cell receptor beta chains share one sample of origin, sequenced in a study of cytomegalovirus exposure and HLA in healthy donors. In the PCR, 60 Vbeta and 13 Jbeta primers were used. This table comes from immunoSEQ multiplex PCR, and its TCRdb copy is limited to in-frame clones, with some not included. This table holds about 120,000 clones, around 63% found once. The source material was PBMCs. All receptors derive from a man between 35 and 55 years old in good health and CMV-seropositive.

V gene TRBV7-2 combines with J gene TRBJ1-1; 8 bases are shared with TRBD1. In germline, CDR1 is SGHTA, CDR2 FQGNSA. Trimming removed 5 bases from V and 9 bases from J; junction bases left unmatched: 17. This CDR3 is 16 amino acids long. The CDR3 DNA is TGTGCCAGCAGCATTAGGCAGGGGGCCCCAGGGGCAAAAGCTTTCTTT. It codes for CASSIRQGAPGAKAFF.

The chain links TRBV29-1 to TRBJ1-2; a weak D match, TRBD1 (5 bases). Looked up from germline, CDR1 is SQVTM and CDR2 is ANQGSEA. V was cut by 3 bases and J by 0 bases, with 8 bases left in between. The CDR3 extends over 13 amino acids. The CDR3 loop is CSVEQGTNYGYTF. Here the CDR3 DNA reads TGCAGCGTTGAGCAGGGAACTAACTATGGCTACACCTTC.

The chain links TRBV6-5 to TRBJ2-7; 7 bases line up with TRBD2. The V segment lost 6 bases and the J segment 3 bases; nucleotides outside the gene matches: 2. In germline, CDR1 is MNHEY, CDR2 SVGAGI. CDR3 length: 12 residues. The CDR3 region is CASSSSGYEQYF. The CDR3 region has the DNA TGTGCCAGCAGCTCTAGCGGCTACGAGCAGTACTTC.

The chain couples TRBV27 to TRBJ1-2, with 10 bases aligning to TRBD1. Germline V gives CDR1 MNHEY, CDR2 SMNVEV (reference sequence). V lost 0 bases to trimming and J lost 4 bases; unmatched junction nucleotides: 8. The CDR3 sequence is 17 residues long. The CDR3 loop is CASSLSGQGGNLYGYTF. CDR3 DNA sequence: TGTGCCAGCAGTTTATCCGGACAGGGGGGCAACCTCTATGGCTACACCTTC.

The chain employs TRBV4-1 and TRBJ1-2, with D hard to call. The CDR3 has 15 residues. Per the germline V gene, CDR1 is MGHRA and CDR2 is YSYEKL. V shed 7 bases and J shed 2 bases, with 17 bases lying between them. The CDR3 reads CASTTDTQTNYGYTF. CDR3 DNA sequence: TGCGCCAGCACCACCGACACCCAAACAAACTATGGCTACACCTTC.

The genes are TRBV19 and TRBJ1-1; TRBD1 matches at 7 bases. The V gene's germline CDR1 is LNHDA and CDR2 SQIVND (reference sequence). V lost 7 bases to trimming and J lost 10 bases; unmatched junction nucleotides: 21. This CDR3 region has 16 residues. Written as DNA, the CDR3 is TGTGCCAGTACCATATCAAATCGACAGGGCCCCGCGGGAGCTTTCTTT. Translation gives CASTISNRQGPAGAFF.

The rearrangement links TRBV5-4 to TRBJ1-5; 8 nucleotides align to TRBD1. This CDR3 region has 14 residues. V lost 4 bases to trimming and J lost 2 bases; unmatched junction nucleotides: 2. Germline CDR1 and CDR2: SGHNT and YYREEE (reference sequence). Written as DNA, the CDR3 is TGTGCCAGCAGCCAGGACAGGGGCAATCAGCCCCAGCATTTT. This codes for CASSQDRGNQPQHF. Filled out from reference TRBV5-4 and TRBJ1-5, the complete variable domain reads ETGVTQSPTHLIKTRGQQVTLRCSSQSGHNTVSWYQQALGQGPQFIFQYYREEENGRGNFPPRFSGLQFPNYSSELNVNALELDDSALYLCASSQDRGNQPQHFGDGTRLSIL.

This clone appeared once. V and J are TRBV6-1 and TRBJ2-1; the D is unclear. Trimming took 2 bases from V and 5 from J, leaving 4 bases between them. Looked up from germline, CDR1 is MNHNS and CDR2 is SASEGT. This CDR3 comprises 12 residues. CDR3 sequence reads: CASSELNNEQFF. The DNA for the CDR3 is TGTGCCAGCAGTGAATTAAACAATGAGCAGTTCTTC.

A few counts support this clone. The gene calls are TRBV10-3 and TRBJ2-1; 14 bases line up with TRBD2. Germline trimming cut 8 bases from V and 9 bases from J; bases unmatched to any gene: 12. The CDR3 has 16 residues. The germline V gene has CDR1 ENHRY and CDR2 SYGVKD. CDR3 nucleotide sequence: TGTGCCATCCAGGGGACTAGCGGGAGCTCTTCACCTGAGCAGTTCTTC. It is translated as CAIQGTSGSSSPEQFF.

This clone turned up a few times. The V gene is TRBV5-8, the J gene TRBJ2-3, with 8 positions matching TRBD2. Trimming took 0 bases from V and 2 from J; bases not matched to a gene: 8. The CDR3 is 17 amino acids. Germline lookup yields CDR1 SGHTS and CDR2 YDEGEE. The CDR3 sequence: CASSLARLAGNTDTQYF. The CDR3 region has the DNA TGTGCCAGCAGCTTGGCGAGGTTAGCGGGAAACACAGATACGCAGTATTTT.

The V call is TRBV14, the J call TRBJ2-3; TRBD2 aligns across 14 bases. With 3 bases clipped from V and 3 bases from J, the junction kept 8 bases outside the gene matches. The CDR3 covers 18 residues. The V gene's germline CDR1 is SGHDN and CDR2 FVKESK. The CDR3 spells CASSQGLAGVMGTDTQYF. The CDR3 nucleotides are TGTGCCAGCAGCCAGGGACTAGCGGGAGTAATGGGTACAGATACGCAGTATTTT.

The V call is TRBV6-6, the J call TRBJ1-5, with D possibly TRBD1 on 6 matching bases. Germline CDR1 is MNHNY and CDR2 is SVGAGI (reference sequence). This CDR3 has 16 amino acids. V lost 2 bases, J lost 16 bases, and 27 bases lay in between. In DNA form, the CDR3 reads TGTGCCAGCAGTTACGTAACGGACAGCAGTACCCCACACCTACATTTT. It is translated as CASSYVTDSSTPHLHF.

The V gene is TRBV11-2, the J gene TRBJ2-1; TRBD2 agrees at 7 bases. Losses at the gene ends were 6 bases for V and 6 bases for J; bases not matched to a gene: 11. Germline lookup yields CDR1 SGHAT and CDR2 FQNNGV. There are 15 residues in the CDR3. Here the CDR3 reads CASRDWGGWFNEQFF. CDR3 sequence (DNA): TGTGCCAGCAGAGATTGGGGGGGATGGTTCAATGAGCAGTTCTTC. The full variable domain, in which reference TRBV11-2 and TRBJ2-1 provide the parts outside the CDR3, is EAGVAQSPRYKIIEKRQSVAFWCNPISGHATLYWYQQILGQGPKLLIQFQNNGVVDDSQLPKDRFSAERLKGVDSTLKIQPAKLEDSAVYLCASRDWGGWFNEQFFGPGTRLTVL.

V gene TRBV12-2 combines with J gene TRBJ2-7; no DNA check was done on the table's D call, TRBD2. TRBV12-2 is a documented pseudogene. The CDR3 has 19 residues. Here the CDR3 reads CASRLSPGLAGGPSYEQYF. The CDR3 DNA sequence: TGTGCAAGTCGCTTAAGTCCGGGACTAGCGGGAGGCCCCTCCTACGAGCAGTACTTC.

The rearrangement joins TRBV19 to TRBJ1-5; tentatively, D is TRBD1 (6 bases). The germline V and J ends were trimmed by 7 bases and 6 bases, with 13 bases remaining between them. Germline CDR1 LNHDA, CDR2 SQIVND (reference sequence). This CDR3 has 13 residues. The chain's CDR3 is CASTETGIQPQHF. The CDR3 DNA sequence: TGTGCCAGTACCGAAACAGGGATTCAGCCCCAGCATTTT. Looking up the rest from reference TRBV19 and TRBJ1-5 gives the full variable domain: DGGITQSPKYLFRKEGQNVTLSCEQNLNHDAMYWYRQDPGQGLRLIYYSQIVNDFQKGDIAEGYSVSREKKESFPLTVTSAQKNPTAFYLCASTETGIQPQHFGDGTRLSIL.

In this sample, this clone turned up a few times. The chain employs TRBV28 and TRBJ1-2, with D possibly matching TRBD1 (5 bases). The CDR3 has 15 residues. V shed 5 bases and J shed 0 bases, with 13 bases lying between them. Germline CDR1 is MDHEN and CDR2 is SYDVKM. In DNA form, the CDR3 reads TGTGCCAGCAGTCTCGACAGTCCAGCTAACTATGGCTACACCTTC. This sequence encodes CASSLDSPANYGYTF.